Listed below are T cell receptor beta chains from one sample, sequenced in a study of early T cells in non-severe SARS-CoV-2 infection. TCRdb re-called the 5' RACE reads through MiXCR, storing one row per CDR3 protein. The sample records just under 65,000 distinct CDR3 sequences, 7% to 10% being singletons. This specimen was whole blood, taken at baseline. These receptors all come from an adult who was a healthcare worker with PCR-confirmed SARS-CoV-2 infection or an uninfected control (not recorded which). Both conserved end residues are trimmed from each CDR3.

V	J	CDR3
TRBV19	TRBJ2-6	ASSQRGASSGANVLT
TRBV20-1	TRBJ2-2	SAPGGTSGPSDTGELF
TRBV7-9	TRBJ2-1	ASSLPHRLAGVRNEQF
TRBV11-2	TRBJ1-2	ASSYEGYGYT
TRBV11-3	TRBJ2-1	ASSGTRGYNEQF
TRBV3-1	TRBJ2-5	ASSQEDRVQETQY
TRBV20-1	TRBJ2-3	SAKVPGVTDTQY
TRBV7-2	TRBJ2-3	ASSLGALAGGYTQY
TRBV20-1	TRBJ2-3	SARDLERGVGDTQY
TRBV10-1	TRBJ1-2	ASSGTGLDYGYT
TRBV20-1	TRBJ2-7	SACTPGGQQY
TRBV24-1	TRBJ1-3	ATSGGNTIY
TRBV9	TRBJ2-7	ASSPRGSGGPYEQY
TRBV10-2	TRBJ2-5	ASSWTGGAKTQY
TRBV7-8	TRBJ1-1	ASSLDAGAAEAF
TRBV4-3	TRBJ2-5	ASSQETGAGVTQY
TRBV20-1	TRBJ1-1	SARKFRGSNTEAF
TRBV29-1	TRBJ2-1	SVEDAGEQF
TRBV5-1	TRBJ2-5	ASSYGTVITQY
TRBV12-5	TRBJ1-2	ASGPTKINYGYT
TRBV20-1	TRBJ1-2	SALMTGGGLNYGYT
TRBV5-1	TRBJ1-6	ASSLEGQPSSPLH